This T cell receptor beta chain came from a study of T cells in Graves' hyperthyroidism and ophthalmopathy (dated by TCRdb to between 2017 and 2020). Study-level background: To identify TCR V-J signatures that set the groups apart, the researchers used a discovery cohort of about a hundred patients, made up of 43 with Graves' ophthalmopathy and some 58 with stable Graves' hyperthyroidism. Prospective prediction of ophthalmopathy was tested in an independent validation cohort of 18 to 20 hyperthyroidism patients and 17 patients who later progressed to ophthalmopathy. The 75 to 100 discovery patients were divided at random into training and test sets in a 7:3 ratio. In several Graves' hyperthyroidism patients, the study also compared T-cell repertoires from thyroid tissue with T-cell repertoires from blood. After blood sampling, hyperthyroidism patients were treated with methimazole at a starting dose of 30 mg daily, and ophthalmopathy patients were treated with high-dose intravenous methylprednisolone. According to the paper, TCR Vbeta CDR3 sequencing was carried out on 135 peripheral blood samples, which came from 40 to 45 ophthalmopathy, fewer than 80 hyperthyroidism and roughly 17 progressor patients.

Study-wide conclusions, independent of this receptor: In validation, the model predicted progression to ophthalmopathy with just under 71% sensitivity and approximately 78% specificity, a median of around 6.6 months before onset. Most expanded thyroid clonotypes (frequency above 0.001) were also detected in blood, a finding suggesting that blood repertoires may reflect thyroid immune responses. A model built on a 13 V-J signature distinguished ophthalmopathy from stable hyperthyroidism, reaching around 87% sensitivity and about 81% specificity in cross-validation and 80%/75% in testing. Sample size was not statistically predetermined, and investigators were not blinded to group allocation.

The CDR3 measures 14 amino acids from cysteine to phenylalanine. The kept DNA is CDR3 alone, 42 bases in frame from the first base. CDR1 SGHTA and CDR2 FQGNSA were looked up in the germline V gene. Cut back by 5 bases and 4 bases, the V and J ends lie 14 bases apart. The study excluded patients with uncontrolled infections, other autoimmune diseases, pregnancy or lactation. Diagnoses were based on clinical symptoms, serum thyroxine and TRAb, thyroid ultrasound and orbital computed tomography. Trizol reagent was used to extract total RNA, and RNA quality was then checked on an Agilent 2100 Bioanalyzer. The TCR beta CDR3 regions were amplified from RNA transcripts. A first-round RT-PCR of the TCR CDR3 used the HTBI primer set with the Qiagen OneStep RT-PCR kit. Libraries were constructed in a second round of multiplex PCR, after which size selection and purification were performed. Libraries were sequenced paired-end with 100 bp reads on an Illumina HiSeq2000. Concerning the study's data processing: SOAPnuke was used to process the raw data, with reads discarded if the reads contained adapters or uncalled bases, had a mean Phred below 15, or lacked an exact constant-primer or identifier match. COPE v1.2.5 was used to merge high-quality paired reads, and clonotypes were defined as unique nucleotide sequences. MiTCR v1.1 was used to align the clonotypes against IMGT TRBV, TRBD and TRBJ reference segments. Analysis was restricted to V-J combinations with a frequency above 0.0001, which covered 99.2% of repertoires. The TCS score was defined as the ratio of F50 (clonal expansion) to E x V (chaos), calculated using BLOSUM62-based TCRdist between CDR3 peptides within each V-J. Welch's t-statistics and random forest reduced around 520 V-J features to around 14, which were used in a naive Bayes classifier (R e1071). The similarity between thyroid and blood repertoires was quantified using the Morisita-Horn index. The public reads were reprocessed in TCRdb via fastp at Q25 and MiXCR, keeping in-frame beta chains. Rows with a matching CDR3 protein are joined into one entry that keeps the most common DNA and genes. The V and J calls here are based on TCRdb, not the publication. Within this sample are approximately 640,000 distinct CDR3 sequences, with about 45% of them counted one time only. About 7.2% of the sample belongs to the ten largest clones.

Notes on this clonotype: What this receptor recognizes is not known. No base-level quality is on record; no much larger clone is a single base apart.

The chain is encoded by TRBV7-2 joined to TRBJ1-2; matching of 5 bases hints at TRBD1 as the D gene. The clonotype was recovered from an adult man with Graves' disease, either hyperthyroidism or ophthalmopathy (not recorded which). Input material: peripheral blood or thyroid tissue (not recorded which). The DNA is as follows: TGTGCCAGCAGCACGGGGACGTATGGCTATGGCTACACCTTC. Its product reads: CASSTGTYGYGYTF. Supplemented by the reference TRBV7-2 and TRBJ1-2 proteins around the CDR3, the complete variable domain is GAGVSQSPSNKVTEKGKDVELRCDPISGHTALYWYRQSLGQGLEFLIYFQGNSAPDKSGLPSDRFSAERTGGSVSTLTIQRTQQEDSAVYLCASSTGTYGYGYTFGSGTRLTVV.